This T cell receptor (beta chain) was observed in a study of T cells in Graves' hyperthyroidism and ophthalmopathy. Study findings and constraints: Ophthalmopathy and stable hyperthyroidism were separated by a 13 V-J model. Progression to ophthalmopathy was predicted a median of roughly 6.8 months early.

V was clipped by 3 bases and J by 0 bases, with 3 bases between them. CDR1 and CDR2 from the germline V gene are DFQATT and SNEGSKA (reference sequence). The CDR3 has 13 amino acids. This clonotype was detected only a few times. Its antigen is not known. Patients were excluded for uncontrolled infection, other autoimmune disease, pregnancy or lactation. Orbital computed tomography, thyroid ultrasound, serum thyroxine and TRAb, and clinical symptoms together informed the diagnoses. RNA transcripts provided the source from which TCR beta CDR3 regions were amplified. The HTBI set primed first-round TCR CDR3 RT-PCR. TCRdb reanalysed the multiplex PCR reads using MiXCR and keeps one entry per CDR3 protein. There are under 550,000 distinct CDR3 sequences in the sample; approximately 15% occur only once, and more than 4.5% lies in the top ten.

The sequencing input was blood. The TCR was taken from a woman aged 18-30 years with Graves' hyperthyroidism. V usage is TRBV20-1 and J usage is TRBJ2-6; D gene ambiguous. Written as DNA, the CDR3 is TGCAGTGCTAGGAGCTCTGGGGCCAACGTCCTGACTTTC. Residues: CSARSSGANVLTF.